This T cell receptor (beta chain) was documented in a study of vaccination effects on CD4 cells after COVID-19. With the ViraFEST assay, the study expanded antigen-specific CD4+ T cells using viral peptide pools, then sequenced them. Cultured cells yielded isolated CD4+ T cells after 10 to 11 days. Having tested negative for nucleocapsid antibodies, the vaccine recipients showed no prior SARS-CoV-2 infection. CDR1 and CDR2 (germline): ENHRY, SYGVKD. V lost 9 bases and J lost 4, with 15 bases in between. The CDR3 covers 14 residues. Assay: immunoSEQ multiplex PCR; the TCRdb copy retains only in-frame clones and omits some. The sample contains under 55,000 clones, roughly 73% of which appear only once. Concerning this clone itself: Its antigen is unknown.

The material was CD4+ T cells from PBMCs cultured with HCoV-OC43 spike peptides, obtained before COVID-19 vaccination. Described subset: HCoV-OC43 spike overlapping peptide pool stimulation. The chain uses TRBV10-3 and TRBJ2-2; D assignment may be TRBD1 or TRBD2 (5 bases each). The receptor comes from a human donor who received a COVID-19 vaccine. The CDR3: CAIQPGGSTGELFF. The CDR3 nucleotides read TGTGCCATTCAACCTGGGGGTAGCACCGGGGAGCTGTTTTTT.